Each of the 27 T cell receptor beta chains below was sequenced from the same sample in a study of blood T cell repertoires in COVID-19. Here immunoSEQ multiplex PCR was the method, and the copy in TCRdb shows in-frame clones only, minus some. The sample records approximately 190,000 clones, just under 85% being singletons. Material: peripheral blood. These receptors were obtained from a woman in her 70s with active or convalescent COVID-19.

This clone was seen only once. The rearrangement links TRBV7-2 to TRBJ2-3, with D possibly being TRBD2 (5 bases). V dropped 1 base and J dropped 1 base, with 9 bases sitting between them. Per the germline V gene, CDR1 is SGHTA and CDR2 is FQGNSA. The CDR3 totals 15 residues. CDR3: CASSLVLARTDTQYF. DNA of the CDR3: TGTGCCAGCAGCTTAGTTCTAGCCCGCACAGATACGCAGTATTTT.

The rearrangement uses TRBV7-2 and TRBJ1-3; 7 positions match TRBD1. V was clipped by 5 bases and J by 0 bases; unmatched bases: 7. Germline V lookup: CDR1 SGHTA, CDR2 FQGNSA. This CDR3 has 16 residues. For the CDR3, the DNA is TGTGCCAGCAGCCTACACAGGGGCGGCTCTGGAAACACCATATATTTT. It codes for CASSLHRGGSGNTIYF.

The V and J genes are TRBV6-5 and TRBJ1-5; D possibly corresponds to TRBD1 (5 bases). Germline-derived CDR1 and CDR2 are MNHEY and SVGAGI. Trimming stripped 5 bases from V and 4 bases from J, with 9 bases between. This CDR3 comprises 13 residues. The CDR3 DNA is TGTGCCAGCAGTCGCAGGGATAATCAGCCCCAGCATTTT. Translation: CASSRRDNQPQHF.

The chain recombines TRBV18 with TRBJ1-1, with 9 nucleotides matching TRBD1. Germline loops: CDR1 KGHSH, CDR2 LQKENI. J lost 1 base, V lost 3 bases, and 9 bases had no gene match. The CDR3 is made up of 17 amino acids. Here the CDR3 DNA reads TGTGCCAGCTCACCCATTAAGACGGGACAGGGGAACACTGAAGCTTTCTTT. This translates into CASSPIKTGQGNTEAFF.

The chain employs TRBV2 and TRBJ2-2; 11 nucleotides agree with TRBD2. V was clipped by 8 bases and J by 5 bases; unmatched bases: 4. The CDR3 is 14 residues long. CDR1 is SNHLY, CDR2 FYNNEI, per germline. The CDR3 here is CASSTSGITGELFF. Here the CDR3 DNA reads TGTGCCAGCTCGACTAGCGGGATAACCGGGGAGCTGTTTTTT. Looking up the rest from reference TRBV2 and TRBJ2-2 gives the full variable domain: EPEVTQTPSHQVTQMGQEVILRCVPISNHLYFYWYRQILGQKVEFLVSFYNNEISEKSEIFDDQFSVERPDGSNFTLKIRSTKLEDSAMYFCASSTSGITGELFFGEGSRLTVL.

This clone came up once. The chain carries TRBV9 and TRBJ2-7; 7 bases are a match to TRBD1. V lost 2 bases to trimming and J lost 5 bases; unmatched junction nucleotides: 7. The CDR3 runs 14 residues. CDR1 SGDLS and CDR2 YYNGEE come from the germline V gene. Here the CDR3 DNA reads TGTGCCAGCAGCGTCCGACAGGGTGACAACGAGCAGTACTTC. Translating gives CASSVRQGDNEQYF.

This rearrangement joins TRBV4-1 to TRBJ1-5, with D maybe TRBD1 (6 bases). There are 15 residues in the CDR3. Deletions cut 1 base from V and 7 bases from J, with 14 bases between. Germline V gives CDR1 MGHRA, CDR2 YSYEKL. This chain's CDR3 is CASSQGQQGHQPQHF. The CDR3 nucleotides read TGCGCCAGCAGCCAAGGCCAACAGGGACACCAGCCCCAGCATTTT.

This chain joins TRBV7-2 and TRBJ2-3; 7 positions match TRBD2. Trimming removed 5 bases from V and 8 bases from J; junction bases left unmatched: 13. The germline CDR1 and CDR2 sequences are SGHTA and FQGNSA. There are 15 residues in the CDR3. This chain's CDR3 is CASSPPNGRRGTQYF. The CDR3 DNA follows: TGTGCCAGCAGCCCCCCAAACGGGAGGAGGGGTACGCAGTATTTT.

Here the CDR3 reads CASSPLGEGLNTEAFF. For the CDR3, the DNA is TGTGCCAGCTCACCATTAGGGGAGGGATTGAACACTGAAGCTTTCTTT. The rearrangement joins TRBV18 to TRBJ1-1; a possible D gene is TRBD1 (5 bases). The CDR3 length is 16 residues. V dropped 2 bases and J dropped 0 bases, with 13 bases sitting between them. Germline values: CDR1 KGHSH, CDR2 LQKENI. The variable domain in full, with the rest retrieved from reference TRBV18 and TRBJ1-1, is NAGVMQNPRHLVRRRGQEARLRCSPMKGHSHVYWYRQLPEEGLKFMVYLQKENIIDESGMPKERFSAEFPKEGPSILRIQQVVRGDSAAYFCASSPLGEGLNTEAFFGQGTRLTVV.

This clone was detected once. The chain combines TRBV3-1 (or the pseudogene TRBV3-2) with TRBJ2-5, with 8 bases identical to TRBD1. CDR1 is LGHDT and CDR2 is YNNKEL in the germline V gene (reference sequence). Germline trimming cut 7 bases from V and 5 bases from J; bases unmatched to any gene: 12. The length of the CDR3 is 15 residues. CDR3 in DNA: TGTGCCAGCACGGACAGGGCCTGGTCAAGGGAGACCCAGTACTTC. Its protein product is CASTDRAWSRETQYF.

This clone was counted between two and nine times. This rearrangement joins TRBV19 to TRBJ1-3; D is perhaps TRBD1 (5 bases). With 1 base removed from V and 2 bases from J, the gap between germline ends came to 12 bases. Germline CDR1 and CDR2: LNHDA and SQIVND (reference sequence). The CDR3 runs 16 residues. The CDR3 bases are TGTGCCAGTAGTATAGGGGGGGGTCCAACTGGAAACACCATATATTTT. This codes for CASSIGGGPTGNTIYF.

This clone has just one count. This chain joins TRBV19 and TRBJ2-6, with no clear D. The V end was cut by 9 bases, the J end by 4 bases, with 7 bases between. Germline lookup yields CDR1 LNHDA and CDR2 SQIVND (reference sequence). The CDR3 contains 12 residues. The CDR3, as DNA: TGTGCCAGCCGAGCCGGGGCCAACGTCCTGACTTTC. Its translation is CASRAGANVLTF.

The chain carries TRBV19 and TRBJ1-5; tentative D call: TRBD1 (6 bases). CDR1 LNHDA and CDR2 SQIVND come from the germline V gene (reference sequence). Trimming pared 3 bases from V and 3 bases from J, leaving 36 bases between. This CDR3 spans 23 amino acids. In DNA form, the CDR3 reads TGTGCCAGTAGTATCCCATTAAGGACAGACTCCTTACAATCAGCCCCTTACAATCAGCCCCAGCATTTT. Translation gives CASSIPLRTDSLQSAPYNQPQHF.

A single count supports this clone. V is TRBV6-5 and J is TRBJ2-4; D unresolved. The CDR3 consists of 15 residues. V shed 5 bases and J shed 7 bases, with 18 bases lying between them. Germline assignment: CDR1 MNHEY and CDR2 SVGAGI. The DNA of the CDR3 is TGTGCCAGCAGTCCCCACAGTTCAGGTGGGAACATTCAGTACTTC. This codes for CASSPHSSGGNIQYF.

V is TRBV29-1 and J is TRBJ1-1, with 11 bases fitting TRBD1. Trimming at V came to 4 bases and at J to 5 bases, leaving 6 bases not matched to a gene. Germline loops: CDR1 SQVTM, CDR2 ANQGSEA. The length of the CDR3 is 14 residues. The DNA for the CDR3 is TGCAGCGTTGTGGACAGGGGGCTCGGGACTGAAGCTTTCTTT. Translated: CSVVDRGLGTEAFF. Full variable domain (missing parts from reference TRBV29-1 and TRBJ1-1): SAVISQKPSRDICQRGTSLTIQCQVDSQVTMMFWYRQQPGQSLTLIATANQGSEATYESGFVIDKFPISRPNLTFSTLTVSNMSPEDSSIYLCSVVDRGLGTEAFFGQGTRLTVV.

The chain has TRBV13 and TRBJ1-2; unclear D gene. Trimming left V 2 bases short and J 5 bases short, with 9 bases between. CDR1 is PRHDT, CDR2 FYEKMQ, per germline (reference sequence). This CDR3 has 13 residues. CDR3 nucleotide sequence: TGTGCCAGCAGCTTATCGCAGGTTTATGGCTACACCTTC. Translating it yields CASSLSQVYGYTF.

The rearrangement links TRBV28 to TRBJ2-1, with 8 bases aligning to TRBD2. The CDR3 is made up of 16 amino acids. Unmatched junction bases numbered 11, after V lost 6 bases and J lost 4 bases. Germline V lookup: CDR1 MDHEN, CDR2 SYDVKM. CDR3 in amino acids: CASSIPGTRSYNEQFF. The CDR3 DNA reads as TGTGCCAGCAGCATCCCCGGGACTAGAAGTTACAATGAGCAGTTCTTC.

This sequence joins TRBV4-1 and TRBJ2-1; D might be TRBD2 (6 bases). The CDR3 extends over 16 amino acids. CDR1 and CDR2 (germline): MGHRA, YSYEKL. The V end lost 1 base, the J end lost 5 bases, and 15 bases lay between the germline ends. Here the CDR3 reads CASSQGRATRNNEQFF. The CDR3 nucleotides are TGCGCCAGCAGCCAAGGTCGGGCGACTAGAAACAATGAGCAGTTCTTC.

This chain links TRBV24-1 with TRBJ1-4; TRBD1 matches 9 bases. The germline V gene encodes CDR1 KGHDR and CDR2 SFDVKD. J was trimmed by 7 bases and V by 4 bases; bases with no gene match: 6. The CDR3 loop spans 15 amino acids. The DNA of the CDR3 is TGTGCCACCAGTGAGAATACAGGGGGCAGTGAAAAACTGTTTTTT. Translation: CATSENTGGSEKLFF.

The gene calls are TRBV20-1 and TRBJ1-2; D is ambiguous. CDR1 is DFQATT and CDR2 is SNEGSKA in the germline V gene (reference sequence). The V gene lost 6 bases and the J gene lost 6 bases, with 11 bases spanning the gap. This CDR3 region has 11 residues. The CDR3: CSAGVEHGYTF. In nucleotides, the CDR3 is TGCAGTGCCGGGGTGGAGCATGGCTACACCTTC.

The rearrangement uses TRBV10-2 and TRBJ2-5, with TRBD2 matching over 11 bases. Germline CDR1 reads WSHSY; CDR2 reads SAAADI. The CDR3 sequence is 13 residues long. V was clipped by 8 bases and J by 7 bases; unmatched bases: 6. The CDR3, as DNA: TGCGCCAGCCCTAGCGGGAGGCGGGGGACCCAGTACTTC. Its protein is CASPSGRRGTQYF.

DNA of the CDR3: TGTGCCAGCAGCCCAGGGCCCGGGGAGCTGTTTTTT. It encodes CASSPGPGELFF. The V gene is TRBV7-8, the J gene TRBJ2-2; TRBD1 is a possible D gene (5 bases). Germline assignment: CDR1 SGHVS and CDR2 FQNEAQ. The CDR3 length is 12 residues. V lost 5 bases, J lost 6 bases, and 7 bases lay in between.

The V call is TRBV28, the J call TRBJ2-7, with TRBD2 identical over 7 bases. The trim removed 6 bases at V and 0 bases at J, leaving 8 bases unmatched. Per the germline V gene, CDR1 is MDHEN and CDR2 is SYDVKM. The CDR3 is made up of 15 amino acids. CDR3 bases: TGTGCCAGCAGCCCCTGGGGACTATCCTCCTACGAGCAGTACTTC. This gives the protein CASSPWGLSSYEQYF.

The V call is TRBV24-1, the J call TRBJ2-7; D is ambiguous. This CDR3 region has 13 residues. Trimming shortened V by 3 bases and J by 2 bases, and 7 bases separated the two germline ends. Germline assignment: CDR1 KGHDR and CDR2 SFDVKD. CDR3 sequence (DNA): TGTGCCACCAGTGATCTCGACACCTACGAGCAGTACTTC. This codes for CATSDLDTYEQYF.

The J gene is TRBJ1-3, the V gene TRBV5-1; the D gene is possibly TRBD1 (5 bases). The CDR3 extends over 15 amino acids. Germline V gene sequence: CDR1 SGHRS, CDR2 YFSETQ. Trimming took off 4 bases at V and 0 bases at J, with 11 bases between the two ends. CDR3 protein: CASSAGLSSGNTIYF. In nucleotides, the CDR3 is TGCGCCAGCAGCGCGGGACTGAGCTCTGGAAACACCATATATTTT.

The sample holds one count of this clone. The rearrangement uses TRBV7-2 and TRBJ2-3; 8 bases map to TRBD1. Germline assignment: CDR1 SGHTA and CDR2 FQGNSA. V dropped 5 bases and J dropped 2; count of bases not matched to a gene: 6. CDR3 length: 15 residues. The CDR3 DNA sequence: TGTGCCAGCAGCAGAAGACAGGGGACCACAGATACGCAGTATTTT. Translating gives CASSRRQGTTDTQYF. The variable domain in full, with the rest retrieved from reference TRBV7-2 and TRBJ2-3, is GAGVSQSPSNKVTEKGKDVELRCDPISGHTALYWYRQSLGQGLEFLIYFQGNSAPDKSGLPSDRFSAERTGGSVSTLTIQRTQQEDSAVYLCASSRRQGTTDTQYFGPGTRLTVL.

This sequence joins TRBV2 and TRBJ1-5; 10 bases align to TRBD1. Germline CDR1 reads SNHLY; CDR2 reads FYNNEI. The J segment lost 4 bases and the V segment lost 4 bases, leaving 4 bases of the junction unmatched. This CDR3 is built from 15 residues. The CDR3 DNA reads as TGTGCCAGCAGTGTAGGACAGGGGGGAAATCAGCCCCAGCATTTT. Translation: CASSVGQGGNQPQHF.